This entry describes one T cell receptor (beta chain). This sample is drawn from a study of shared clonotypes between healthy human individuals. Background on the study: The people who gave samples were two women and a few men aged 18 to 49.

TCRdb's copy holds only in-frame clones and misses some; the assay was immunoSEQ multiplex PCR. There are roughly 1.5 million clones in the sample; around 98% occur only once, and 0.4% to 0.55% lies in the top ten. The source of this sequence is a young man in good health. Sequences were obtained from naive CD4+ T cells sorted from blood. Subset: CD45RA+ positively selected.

CDR3 nucleotides: TGTGCCAGCAGCTTAGTAGGAGTTCAGGGTGAGCAGTTCTTC. This gives the protein CASSLVGVQGEQFF. The chain carries TRBV7-2 and TRBJ2-1; tentative D call: TRBD1 (5 bases). Germline values: CDR1 SGHTA, CDR2 FQGNSA. Trimming removed 1 base at V and 9 bases at J, with 13 bases between. The CDR3 has 14 amino acids.